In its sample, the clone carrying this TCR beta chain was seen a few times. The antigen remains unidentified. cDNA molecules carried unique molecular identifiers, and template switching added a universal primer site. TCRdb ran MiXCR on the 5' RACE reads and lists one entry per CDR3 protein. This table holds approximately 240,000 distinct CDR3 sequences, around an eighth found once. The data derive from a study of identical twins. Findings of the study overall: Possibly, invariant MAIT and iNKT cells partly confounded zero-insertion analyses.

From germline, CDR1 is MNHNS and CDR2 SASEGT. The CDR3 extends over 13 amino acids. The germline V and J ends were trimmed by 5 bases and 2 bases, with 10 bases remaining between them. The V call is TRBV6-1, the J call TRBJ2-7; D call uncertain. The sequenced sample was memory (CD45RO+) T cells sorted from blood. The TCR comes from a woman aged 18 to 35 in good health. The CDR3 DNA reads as TGTGCCAGCAGTCGCCCAGTTACCTACGAGCAGTACTTC. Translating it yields CASSRPVTYEQYF.